The clone carrying this T cell receptor beta chain was seen only a few times. Its target is unknown. The time point denotes: newly diagnosed GD, antithyroid drugs for less than 3 months. Scientists built the TCR library using RNA that was extracted from PBMCs. The data were obtained in a study of regulatory T cells in long-lasting Graves disease. Study observations and caveats: Persistent disease samples used TRBV28, TRBJ1-2 and TRBJ2-5 preferentially. Whereas new patients shared about 980 public clonotypes, persistent patients shared more, at under 3,500.

For TCR beta, libraries came from iRepertoire HTBI primers and Arm-PCR of CDR3 regions. How the authors handled the data: Samples jointly harbored fewer than 70 TRBV and some 13 TRBJ segments. Each CDR3 protein is one row after TCRdb ran MiXCR on the multiplex PCR reads. Here the V and J calls rest on TCRdb's processing, not on the authors' analysis. The data hold fewer than 550,000 distinct CDR3 sequences, with around 16% observed a single time. The CDR3 has 12 amino acids. The V gene end was trimmed by 4 bases and the J gene end by 7 bases; junction bases not matched to a gene: 2. From germline, CDR1 is KGHDR and CDR2 SFDVKD. These same records also appear under a second study, on T cells in Graves' hyperthyroidism and ophthalmopathy. This second report adds: During a first-round RT-PCR of the TCR CDR3, the HTBI primer set was used.

The receptor was isolated from a woman aged 35 to 59 with Graves disease. V gene TRBV24-1 combines with J gene TRBJ1-2; 7 positions match TRBD1. The sample here was peripheral blood mononuclear cells (PBMCs), taken at new diagnosis, from a patient treated with antithyroid drugs. For the CDR3, the DNA is TGTGCCACCAGTGACGCAGGGGGTGGCTACACCTTC. Translated, it gives CATSDAGGGYTF.